This is a list of T cell receptor beta chains from one sample in a study of T cell responses to AZD1222 COVID-19 vaccine. Measured with immunoSEQ multiplex PCR; TCRdb has only the in-frame clones, and not every one. The sample comprises some 200,000 clones, almost 95% of which are singletons, and 10% rests with the top ten. The sequencing used peripheral blood, collected on day 0 of AZD1222 vaccination. The source of these receptors is an adult in good health. Both conserved end residues are part of each CDR3. Fields, in order: clone size, J gene, CDR3 length, D gene, V gene, CDR3 DNA, CDR3 protein. A D gene is named only where the DNA matches it firmly. Where a row states a size, it is once, few, many or the class of an expanded clone; other rows omit it.

NA TRBJ2-7 16 TRBD1 TRBV27 TGTGCCAGCAGTAAATCCTGGTCGACAGGGGGAGGCGAGCAGTACTTC CASSKSWSTGGGEQYF
NA TRBJ1-1 15 NA TRBV3-1/TRBV3-2 TGTGCCAGCAGCCTAGGCTCCACTTACAGGGACCGAGCTTTCTTT CASSLGSTYRDRAFF
NA TRBJ1-5 13 NA TRBV19 TGTGCCAGTAGTATGGAAGGGGATCAGCCCCAGCATTTT CASSMEGDQPQHF
NA TRBJ1-1 15 NA TRBV4-1 TGCGCCAGCAGCCAAGAAGGGGCAGGGAGGACTGAAGCTTTCTTT CASSQEGAGRTEAFF
NA TRBJ1-1 14 NA TRBV19 TGTGCCAGTAGTAGGGCAGGTTGGAGGACTGAAGCTTTCTTT CASSRAGWRTEAFF
NA TRBJ1-5 17 NA TRBV6-2/TRBV6-3 TGTGCCAGCAGTTACTCGACGGGACAAGATAGCAATCAGCCCCAGCATTTT CASSYSTGQDSNQPQHF
NA TRBJ1-3 14 NA TRBV10-3 TGTGCCATCATTGAGACAGGACCGGGAAACACCATATATTTT CAIIETGPGNTIYF
NA TRBJ2-6 17 NA TRBV5-8 TGTGCCAGCAGCTTACTATTAACGACGACTGGGGCCAACGTCCTGACTTTC CASSLLLTTTGANVLTF
NA TRBJ1-1 14 TRBD1 TRBV6-5 TGTGCCAGCAGGGGTACAGGGGCGAACATTGAAGCTTTCTTT CASRGTGANIEAFF
NA TRBJ1-1 12 NA TRBV3-1/TRBV3-2 TGTGCCAGCAGCCAAGCCTATTTGAAGGCTTTCTTT CASSQAYLKAFF
NA TRBJ1-2 14 NA TRBV3-1/TRBV3-2 TGTGCCAGCAGCCAGGAAGGGGAGAACTATGGCTACACCTTC CASSQEGENYGYTF
NA TRBJ2-5 11 TRBD1 TRBV24-1 TGTGCCATCGGACAGGGAGGGACCCAGTACTTC CAIGQGGTQYF
NA TRBJ1-1 15 TRBD1 TRBV5-6 TGTGCCAGCAGCTTGTGGGGGACAGGGAGATCTGAAGCTTTCTTT CASSLWGTGRSEAFF
NA TRBJ2-1 15 NA TRBV6-2/TRBV6-3 TGTGCCAGCAGCCCCGGGGTAGCTGGTGGGAATGAGCAGTTCTTC CASSPGVAGGNEQFF
NA TRBJ1-5 14 NA TRBV28 TGTGCCAGCAGCGGACAGACAGACAATCAGCCCCAGCATTTT CASSGQTDNQPQHF
NA TRBJ1-2 12 NA TRBV12-3/TRBV12-4 TGTGCCAGCAGTTTGACGCAATGGGGCTACACCTTC CASSLTQWGYTF
NA TRBJ1-5 21 TRBD1 TRBV19 TGTGCCAGTAGTCCGAGATACAGGGGGGACGGGGGACAGCTTAGCAATCAGCCCCAGCATTTT CASSPRYRGDGGQLSNQPQHF
NA TRBJ2-1 14 TRBD2 TRBV30 TGTGCCTGGACGGCGGGAGGGCCGGGCAATGAGCAGTTCTTC CAWTAGGPGNEQFF
NA TRBJ1-5 13 NA TRBV7-2 TGTGCCAGCAGCTTAAAGGGTCACCAGCCCCAGCATTTT CASSLKGHQPQHF
NA TRBJ2-2 14 NA TRBV9 TGTGCCAGCAGCGTTGATAATGTTGGCGGGGAGCTGTTTTTT CASSVDNVGGELFF
NA TRBJ1-4 15 NA TRBV4-3 TGCGCCAGCAGCCAAGATCTTATAAAAAAGGGAAAACTGTTTTTT CASSQDLIKKGKLFF
NA TRBJ1-1 13 TRBD1 TRBV28 TGTGCCAGCAGTTTATCCAGGGGGCCTGAAGCTTTCTTT CASSLSRGPEAFF
NA TRBJ2-7 15 TRBD1 TRBV28 TGTGCCAGCAGTTTACCCGGGACAGGGAGCTACGAGCAGTACTTC CASSLPGTGSYEQYF
NA TRBJ1-1 13 NA TRBV6-4 TGTGCCAGCAGTCCGGCGGCGAACACTGAAGCTTTCTTT CASSPAANTEAFF
NA TRBJ1-1 12 NA TRBV29-1 TGCAGCGCCGGTCACCGGGGGACCGCGGCTTTCTTT CSAGHRGTAAFF
NA TRBJ2-2 16 NA TRBV18 TGTGCCAGCTCACGCCTCACATTGGGAAACACCGGGGAGCTGTTTTTT CASSRLTLGNTGELFF
NA TRBJ1-2 14 TRBD1 TRBV19 TGTGCCAGTAGTACCGACAGGGGAAACTATGGCTACACCTTC CASSTDRGNYGYTF
once TRBJ2-6 15 NA TRBV23-1 TGCGCCAGCATCAGGACCCCCTCTGGGGCCAACGTCCTGACTTTC CASIRTPSGANVLTF
NA TRBJ1-1 17 NA TRBV19 TGTGCCAGTAGTATCTCATACACTCGCAGGGTTGGCACTGAAGCTTTCTTT CASSISYTRRVGTEAFF
NA TRBJ2-1 16 TRBD2 TRBV7-2 TGTGCCAGCAGCTTAGCGGGAGGGAGCCCCTACAATGAGCAGTTCTTC CASSLAGGSPYNEQFF
NA TRBJ2-7 15 NA TRBV5-6 TGTGCCAGCAGCTTGACGAGGTTCCGGTCGGACGAGCAGTACTTC CASSLTRFRSDEQYF
NA TRBJ2-7 16 TRBD2 TRBV6-5 TGTGCCAGCAGTTACGTATTAGCGGGAGGGCCCGGGGAGCAGTACTTC CASSYVLAGGPGEQYF
NA TRBJ1-1 13 NA TRBV6-1 TGTGCCAGCAGCAACAAGGGATTCCTTGAAGCTTTCTTT CASSNKGFLEAFF
NA TRBJ2-2 16 NA TRBV5-4 TGTGCCAGCAGCGGGCCCGCAGGGGTGAACACCGGGGAGCTGTTTTTT CASSGPAGVNTGELFF
NA TRBJ2-5 20 TRBD2 TRBV4-3 TGCGCCAGCAGCCAGACCTACATCATCGGACAGCGGGGGGTCCAAGAGACCCAGTACTTC CASSQTYIIGQRGVQETQYF
NA TRBJ1-2 13 NA TRBV5-1 TGCGCCAGCAGCTTGTCAGGAAACTATGGCTACACCTTC CASSLSGNYGYTF
NA TRBJ1-5 15 NA TRBV7-2 TGTGCCAGCAGCCTGAATGGATATAGCAATCAGCCCCAGCATTTT CASSLNGYSNQPQHF
NA TRBJ2-1 15 TRBD2 TRBV19 TGTGCCAGTAGTCCGGGCGGTGGAGCGGGAGGTGAGCAGTTCTTC CASSPGGGAGGEQFF
NA TRBJ1-1 13 NA TRBV7-2 TGTGCCAGCAGCTTTAATGAGAACACTGAAGCTTTCTTT CASSFNENTEAFF
NA TRBJ2-7 13 NA TRBV27 TGTGCCAGCAGTTCTTGGACCGGAGGCGAGCAGTACTTC CASSSWTGGEQYF
once TRBJ1-5 15 TRBD1 TRBV7-2 TGTGCCAGCAGCCCGCAGGACAGGGTAGGACAGCCCCAGCATTTT CASSPQDRVGQPQHF
NA TRBJ1-2 13 NA TRBV19 TGTGCCAGTAGTTCGAGATTCGGAGAAGGCTACACCTTC CASSSRFGEGYTF
NA TRBJ1-1 14 NA TRBV9 TGTGCCAGCAGCTCAGGACAGATGAACACTGAAGCTTTCTTT CASSSGQMNTEAFF
NA TRBJ1-2 15 TRBD1 TRBV7-9 TGTGCCAGCAGCTTCGGGACAGGGCAACGGGATGGCTACACCTTC CASSFGTGQRDGYTF
few TRBJ2-6 15 NA TRBV24-1 TGTGCCACCAGTCCGAGGAGGGGTGGCCCCGACGTCCTGACTTTC CATSPRRGGPDVLTF
NA TRBJ1-2 15 NA TRBV6-5 TGTGCCAGCAGTTGGGGGGGAGAGGTGCACTATGGCTACACCTTC CASSWGGEVHYGYTF
NA TRBJ1-1 18 TRBD1 TRBV18 TGTGCCAGCTCACCAGTATGGGACAGGGTAGCGGTGAACACTGAAGCTTTCTTT CASSPVWDRVAVNTEAFF
NA TRBJ2-1 12 TRBD1 TRBV6-5 TGTGCCAGTAAAACAGGGGGTGATGAGCAGTTCTTC CASKTGGDEQFF
NA TRBJ1-2 14 TRBD1 TRBV6-5 TGTGCCAGCACCGAGGACAGGGGGGTCTATGGCTACACCTTC CASTEDRGVYGYTF
NA TRBJ1-4 13 NA TRBV4-1 TGCGCCAGCAGCCAAGATGGCTATGAAAAACTGTTTTTT CASSQDGYEKLFF
NA TRBJ1-1 16 NA TRBV10-1 TGCGCCAGCAGTGAGTCGATCGGTTATGGGAACACTGAAGCTTTCTTT CASSESIGYGNTEAFF
NA TRBJ2-7 15 NA TRBV4-1 TGCGCCAGCAGCCAAGCTGTAGCCCGATTGGGGGAGCAGTACTTC CASSQAVARLGEQYF
NA TRBJ2-7 11 TRBD1 TRBV30 TGTGCCATTGGACAGGCTACGCAGCAGTACTTC CAIGQATQQYF